The TCR beta chain under discussion was sequenced for a study of OX40 agonist ivuxolimab in advanced cancers. On the study more broadly: Every 2 weeks, patients received ivuxolimab intravenously, dosed at 0.01 to 10 mg/kg. Notes on the study in general: Expanded clones belonging to CD8+ T cells outnumbered, on average, those of CD4+.

Concerning this clone: The antigen remains undetermined.

Generated by immunoSEQ multiplex PCR, the TCRdb table keeps only in-frame clones and is missing some. There are just over 80,000 clones in the sample; around 86% occur only once, and approximately 0.3% lies in the top ten. With 2 bases removed from V and 6 bases from J, the gap between germline ends came to 13 bases. The CDR3 spans 14 residues. Germline-derived CDR1 and CDR2 are MNHEY and SVGAGI. The chain has TRBV6-5 and TRBJ1-2, with a possible D match to TRBD1 (6 bases). This receptor was identified in an adult with an advanced solid tumor such as melanoma, head and neck, liver or kidney cancer. The sequences come from CD4+ or CD8+ T cells sorted from blood, collected in a trial of the OX40 agonist ivuxolimab. The CDR3 protein is CASSYGGRVDGYTF. Written as DNA, the CDR3 is TGTGCCAGCAGTTACGGGGGGCGCGTGGATGGCTACACCTTC.